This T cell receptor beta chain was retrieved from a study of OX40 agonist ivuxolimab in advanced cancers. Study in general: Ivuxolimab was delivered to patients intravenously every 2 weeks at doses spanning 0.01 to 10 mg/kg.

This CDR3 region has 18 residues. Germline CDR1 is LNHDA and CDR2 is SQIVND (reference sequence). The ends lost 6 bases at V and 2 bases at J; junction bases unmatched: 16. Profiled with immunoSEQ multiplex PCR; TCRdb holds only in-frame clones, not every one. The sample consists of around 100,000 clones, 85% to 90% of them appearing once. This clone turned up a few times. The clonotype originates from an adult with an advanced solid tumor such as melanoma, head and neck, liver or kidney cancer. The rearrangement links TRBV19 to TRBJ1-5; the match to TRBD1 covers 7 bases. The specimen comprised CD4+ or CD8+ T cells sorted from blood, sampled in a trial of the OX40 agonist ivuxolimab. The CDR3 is CASRYGGTVNRGNQPQHF. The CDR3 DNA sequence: TGTGCCAGTAGATACGGCGGGACAGTGAACCGCGGCAATCAGCCCCAGCATTTT.